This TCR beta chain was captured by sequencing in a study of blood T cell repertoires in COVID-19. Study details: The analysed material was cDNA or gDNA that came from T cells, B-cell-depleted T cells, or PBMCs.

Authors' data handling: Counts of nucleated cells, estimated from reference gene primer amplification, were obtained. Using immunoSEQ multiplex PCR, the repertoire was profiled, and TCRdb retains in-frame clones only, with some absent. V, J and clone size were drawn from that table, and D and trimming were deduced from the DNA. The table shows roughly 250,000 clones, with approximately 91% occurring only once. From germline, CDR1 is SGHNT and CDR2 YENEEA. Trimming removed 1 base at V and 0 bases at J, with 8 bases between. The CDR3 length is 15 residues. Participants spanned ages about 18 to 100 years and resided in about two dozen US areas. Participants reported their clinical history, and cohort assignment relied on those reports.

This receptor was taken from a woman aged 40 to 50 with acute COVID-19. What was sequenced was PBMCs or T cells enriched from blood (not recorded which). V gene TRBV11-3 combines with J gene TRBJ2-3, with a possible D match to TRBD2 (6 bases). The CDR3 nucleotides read TGTGCCAGCAGCTTAGCGGCGGGAAGCACAGATACGCAGTATTTT. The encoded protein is CASSLAAGSTDTQYF.